This T cell receptor beta chain came from a study of T-cell memory formation after mild COVID-19. CDR1 SQVTM and CDR2 ANQGSEA come from the germline V gene. V lost 4 bases and J 7 bases, leaving 5 bases between the germline ends. This CDR3 has 10 residues. TCRdb reprocessed the 5' RACE reads via MiXCR and lists one record per CDR3 protein. The data hold more than 120,000 distinct CDR3 sequences, with approximately 21% observed a single time. Notes on the study in general: Contracting clones from day 15 to 85 had balanced CD4/CD8; later expanders favoured CD4+.

This clonotype was counted at least ten times. The antigen is undetermined. The sequenced material came from PBMCs or a T cell subset sorted from them (not recorded which). This clonotype was obtained from an adult woman who had mild COVID-19 (a few samples of this study predate the infection). Cell type and time point are not known. This chain links TRBV29-1 with TRBJ2-1; D uncertain. The CDR3 DNA is TGCAGCGTTGGAGTTAATGAGCAGTTCTTC. This codes for CSVGVNEQFF.